These 14 T cell receptor beta chains share one sample of origin, sequenced in a study of blood T cell repertoires in COVID-19. Repertoires were generated with immunoSEQ multiplex PCR, while TCRdb's copy carries only in-frame clones and drops some. Here the sample spans roughly 200,000 clones, roughly 85% being singletons. The source material was peripheral blood. These receptors were obtained from a man between 60 and 75 years old with acute or convalescent COVID-19.

V gene TRBV28 combines with J gene TRBJ2-1; 11 bases match TRBD1. CDR3 size: 15 residues. V shed 5 bases, J shed 7 bases, and the junction held 7 bases outside the gene matches. Germline V gene sequence: CDR1 MDHEN, CDR2 SYDVKM. The CDR3 DNA reads TGTGCCAGCAGTGTAGCCGGGACAGGGGGAAATGAGCAGTTCTTC. Protein product: CASSVAGTGGNEQFF.

The chain combines TRBV4-1 with TRBJ2-1, with TRBD1 matching 8 bases. The CDR3 length is 14 residues. Germline V gene sequence: CDR1 MGHRA, CDR2 YSYEKL. J lost 8 bases, V lost 5 bases, and 8 bases had no gene match. CDR3 nucleotides: TGCGCCAGCAGCGACGGACAGGGAGTCGATGAGCAGTTCTTC. It specifies CASSDGQGVDEQFF.

V and J are TRBV7-9 and TRBJ2-4; TRBD2 might be the D (6 bases). Trimming cost V 5 bases and J 2 bases, with 16 bases left between them. This CDR3 has 16 amino acids. From germline, CDR1 is SEHNR and CDR2 FQNEAQ (reference sequence). CDR3 protein: CASSPPGGETKNIQYF. DNA of the CDR3: TGTGCCAGCAGCCCTCCCGGAGGGGAGACCAAAAACATTCAGTACTTC.

The chain carries TRBV9 and TRBJ2-7, with D possibly matching TRBD2 (5 bases). There are 14 residues in the CDR3. The germline V gene encodes CDR1 SGDLS and CDR2 YYNGEE. V lost 2 bases, J lost 4 bases, and 13 bases lay in between. CDR3 sequence reads: CASSVTGVGYEQYF. The CDR3 DNA is TGTGCCAGCAGCGTCACCGGGGTGGGGTACGAGCAGTACTTC.

The chain recombines TRBV7-8 with TRBJ1-5; D not certain. V was pared by 1 base and J by 7 bases, with 14 bases between. The CDR3 contains 15 residues. Germline V gene sequence: CDR1 SGHVS, CDR2 FQNEAQ. This CDR3 is CASSLVFGTEQPQHF. The CDR3 bases are TGTGCCAGCAGCTTAGTGTTCGGTACAGAACAGCCCCAGCATTTT.

The sample holds a few counts of this clone. V is TRBV5-8 and J is TRBJ1-5, with D perhaps TRBD1 (5 bases). Germline values: CDR1 SGHTS, CDR2 YDEGEE. The CDR3 is made up of 15 amino acids. The ends were cut back, 5 bases at V and 1 base at J, with 13 bases in the middle. The CDR3 DNA is TGTGCCAGCAGTCCACAGGTACGGAGCAATCAGCCCCAGCATTTT. Protein: CASSPQVRSNQPQHF.

The chain links TRBV27 to TRBJ1-4, with D maybe TRBD1 (6 bases). Trimming left V 5 bases short and J 13 bases short, with 17 bases between. Germline V gene data show CDR1 as MNHEY and CDR2 as SMNVEV (reference sequence). The CDR3 is 13 amino acids. CDR3 nucleotides: TGTGCCAGCAGTACCCGCGACCGGGACACACTGTTTTTT. Protein sequence: CASSTRDRDTLFF.

The chain joins TRBV7-2 to TRBJ1-1, with 7 bases fitting TRBD1. CDR1 and CDR2 from the germline V gene are SGHTA and FQGNSA. There are 14 residues in the CDR3. After removal of 5 bases from V and 5 bases from J, the junction contained 8 bases not matched to a gene. The CDR3 region is CASSPRQGGTEAFF. The CDR3 DNA reads as TGTGCCAGCAGCCCGCGACAGGGTGGGACTGAAGCTTTCTTT.

The chain joins TRBV28 to TRBJ1-3; D call uncertain. The CDR3 covers 16 residues. CDR1 and CDR2 (germline): MDHEN, SYDVKM. Trimming left V 8 bases short and J 1 base short, with 18 bases between. CDR3 in amino acids: CASLGSRLGSGNTIYF. The CDR3, as DNA: TGTGCCAGCCTCGGAAGCAGACTAGGTTCTGGAAACACCATATATTTT. The whole variable domain, filled in from reference TRBV28 and TRBJ1-3, reads DVKVTQSSRYLVKRTGEKVFLECVQDMDHENMFWYRQDPGLGLRLIYFSYDVKMKEKGDIPEGYSVSREKKERFSLILESASTNQTSMYLCASLGSRLGSGNTIYFGEGSWLTVV.

The rearrangement uses TRBV5-4 and TRBJ2-3; TRBD2 aligns across 9 bases. V lost 4 bases and J lost 3; bases outside the gene matches: 15. CDR3 length equals 18 residues. CDR1 and CDR2 from the germline V gene are SGHNT and YYREEE (reference sequence). The DNA for the CDR3 is TGTGCCAGCAGCCCTAGGACGGCTAGCGGGATTTCGACAGATACGCAGTATTTT. Its translation is CASSPRTASGISTDTQYF.

J is TRBJ2-3 and V is TRBV9; D perhaps matches TRBD2 (5 bases). Germline V gives CDR1 SGDLS, CDR2 YYNGEE. V gave up 2 bases and J gave up 10 bases, with 20 bases separating them. The CDR3 sequence is 15 residues long. CDR3 sequence: CASSVEGLVRGAQYF. CDR3 coding DNA: TGTGCCAGCAGCGTCGAGGGCCTGGTACGAGGCGCGCAGTATTTT.

The chain is built from TRBV7-2 and TRBJ2-7; 13 nucleotides line up with TRBD2. With 4 bases clipped from V and 1 base from J, the junction kept 4 bases outside the gene matches. This CDR3 spans 16 amino acids. Germline V CDR1 and CDR2: SGHTA, FQGNSA. The CDR3 loop is CASSSGTSGTSYEQYF. CDR3 in DNA: TGTGCCAGCAGCTCGGGGACTAGCGGGACGTCCTACGAGCAGTACTTC.

CDR3 region: CASSPRQGVAYEQYF. The CDR3 coding sequence is TGTGCCAGCAGCCCCCGACAGGGAGTCGCCTACGAGCAGTACTTC. J is TRBJ2-7 and V is TRBV7-2; 7 nucleotides align to TRBD1. Germline V gene data show CDR1 as SGHTA and CDR2 as FQGNSA. This CDR3 has 15 residues. The J segment lost 2 bases and the V segment lost 5 bases, leaving 9 bases of the junction unmatched. The entire variable domain, with the rest obtained from reference TRBV7-2 and TRBJ2-7, is as follows: GAGVSQSPSNKVTEKGKDVELRCDPISGHTALYWYRQSLGQGLEFLIYFQGNSAPDKSGLPSDRFSAERTGGSVSTLTIQRTQQEDSAVYLCASSPRQGVAYEQYFGPGTRLTVT.

The V call is TRBV7-9, the J call TRBJ2-2; D perhaps matches TRBD2 (5 bases). This CDR3 is 16 amino acids long. The germline CDR1 and CDR2 sequences are SEHNR and FQNEAQ (reference sequence). V lost 6 bases and J 4 bases, leaving 18 bases between the germline ends. The CDR3 nucleotides are TGTGCCAGCAGACCTCCCCAGTGGGGAGCCACCGGGGAGCTGTTTTTT. Protein product: CASRPPQWGATGELFF.